A single T cell receptor beta chain is shown here with its context. These data come from a study of T cell responses to AZD1222 COVID-19 vaccine. This CDR3 contains 15 residues. Per the germline V gene, CDR1 is SGHTA and CDR2 is FQGNSA. V shed 5 bases, J shed 4 bases, and the junction held 5 bases outside the gene matches. Assay: immunoSEQ multiplex PCR; the TCRdb copy retains only in-frame clones and omits some. The sample carries 95,000 to 150,000 clones, 85% to 90% recorded once. The input for sequencing was peripheral blood, taken on day 0 of AZD1222 vaccination. The V gene is TRBV7-2, the J gene TRBJ2-1, with 10 bases fitting TRBD1. This receptor was taken from an adult in good health. The CDR3 region is CASSPGTGDYNEQFF. CDR3 nucleotides: TGTGCCAGCAGCCCCGGGACAGGGGATTACAATGAGCAGTTCTTC.